This T cell receptor (beta chain) was identified during a study of T cell responses to AZD1222 COVID-19 vaccine. Whole-study context: Pooling covered second doses at about 4 or about 12 weeks. Study-wide points: Of spike-specific TCRs, nearly half reportedly target regions left unmutated in variants. Regions 160-218 and 743-854 held dominance among vaccine-associated CD4 TCRs, which spanned spike. The donor group comprised mostly white British people and more females; the analysis possibly underestimated clonal diversity.

Germline CDR1 and CDR2: KGHSH and LQKENI. This CDR3 region has 13 residues. The V end was cut by 3 bases, the J end by 0 bases, with 5 bases between. Turning to this clone: No antigen is known for it.

The protocol was immunoSEQ multiplex PCR, while the TCRdb copy is restricted to in-frame clones and leaves out a portion. The repertoire holds some 110,000 clones, with 80% to 85% as singletons. The specimen comprised peripheral blood, sampled on day 0 of AZD1222 vaccination. This receptor was obtained from an adult in good health. V usage is TRBV18 and J usage is TRBJ1-1; D unresolved. The CDR3 DNA reads as TGTGCCAGCTCACCCGACCTGAACACTGAAGCTTTCTTT. Protein sequence: CASSPDLNTEAFF.